These T cell receptor beta chains were read from a single sample in a study of post-analysis software for immune sequencing data. MiXCR was run by TCRdb on the PCR reads, yielding one entry per CDR3 protein. The data show approximately 350,000 distinct CDR3 sequences, around a third seen once. The sequenced sample consisted of blood. The receptors were sampled from a girl aged 5-17 years with multiple sclerosis. The CDR3 runs from the conserved cysteine through the conserved F or W. The D gene is left open where the match is weak. Clone size is shown for a subset of rows, as once, few, many or a class of expanded clone.

TRBJ1-5 | TRBV7-8 | NA | 17 | once | CASSFGSLTDSNQPQHF | TGTGCCAGCAGCTTTGGTTCATTGACAGATAGCAATCAGCCCCAGCATTTT
TRBJ2-5 | TRBV20-1 | NA | 11 | NA | CSAIREETQYF | TGCAGTGCCATCAGGGAAGAGACCCAGTACTTC
TRBJ2-5 | TRBV13 | NA | 13 | NA | CASSLDGGETQYF | TGTGCCAGCAGCTTAGATGGCGGTGAGACCCAGTACTTC
TRBJ1-5 | TRBV6-5 | TRBD1 | 13 | NA | CASQGGGNQPQHF | TGTGCCAGCCAGGGGGGTGGTAATCAGCCCCAGCATTTT
TRBJ2-1 | TRBV5-1 | NA | 14 | NA | CASSLWGGRSEQFF | TGCGCCAGCAGCTTGTGGGGTGGGCGGTCTGAGCAGTTCTTC
TRBJ1-1 | TRBV20-1 | NA | 15 | few | CSARPRGGLNTEAFF | TGCAGTGCTAGACCACGGGGGGGACTGAACACTGAAGCTTTCTTT
TRBJ2-3 | TRBV7-9 | NA | 13 | few | CASSLEGTLTQYF | TGTGCCAGCAGCTTAGAAGGCACGCTTACGCAGTATTTT
TRBJ2-3 | TRBV7-8 | NA | 13 | few | CASSLALADTQYF | TGTGCCAGCAGCTTAGCCTTAGCAGATACGCAGTATTTT
TRBJ2-5 | TRBV12-3/TRBV12-4 | NA | 15 | NA | CASTGGGTAKETQYF | TGTGCCAGCACCGGGGGAGGGACAGCAAAAGAGACCCAGTACTTC
TRBJ2-7 | TRBV28 | NA | 14 | few | CAIQPPTGGYEQYF | TGTGCCATCCAGCCTCCGACAGGAGGATACGAGCAGTACTTC
TRBJ1-2 | TRBV20-1 | NA | 13 | NA | CSVRQDFNYGYTF | TGCAGTGTCAGACAGGATTTTAACTATGGCTACACCTTC
TRBJ2-5 | TRBV29-1 | TRBD1 | 10 | many | CSVVGQEEYF | TGCAGCGTGGTGGGACAGGAGGAGTACTTC
TRBJ1-2 | TRBV6-6 | TRBD1 | 13 | few | CASRTGSNYGYTF | TGTGCCAGCAGGACAGGGTCTAACTATGGCTACACCTTC
TRBJ2-3 | TRBV7-3 | NA | 13 | NA | CASSLITEDTQYF | TGTGCCAGCAGCTTAATCACCGAGGATACGCAGTATTTT
TRBJ1-1 | TRBV27 | NA | 15 | NA | CASSSPKGGHTEAFF | TGTGCCAGCAGCTCCCCAAAGGGAGGTCACACTGAAGCTTTCTTT
TRBJ2-3 | TRBV20-1 | NA | 12 | few | CSAELSSDTQYF | TGCAGTGCCGAACTCTCCTCAGATACGCAGTATTTT
TRBJ1-5 | TRBV3-1 | NA | 15 | few | CASSQGRGGNQPQHF | TGTGCCAGCAGCCAAGGCAGGGGTGGCAATCAGCCCCAGCATTTT
TRBJ2-1 | TRBV4-3 | TRBD2 | 17 | few | CASSQREGLAGLNEQFF | TGCGCCAGCAGCCAACGGGAGGGGCTAGCGGGGCTCAATGAGCAGTTCTTC
TRBJ2-1 | TRBV6-5 | TRBD2 | 18 | NA | CANSFVGGTGGFDNEQFF | TGTGCCAACAGTTTCGTAGGGGGAACGGGGGGGTTTGACAATGAGCAGTTCTTC
TRBJ2-1 | TRBV5-5 | NA | 14 | few | CASSLGQTVNEQFF | TGTGCCAGCAGCTTGGGACAGACGGTAAATGAGCAGTTCTTC
TRBJ2-2 | TRBV28 | TRBD2 | 16 | NA | CASTLAGGLNTGELFF | TGTGCCAGCACCCTAGCGGGGGGCCTGAACACCGGGGAGCTGTTTTTT
TRBJ2-3 | TRBV10-1 | TRBD2 | 16 | NA | CASSDRLAGDTDTQYF | TGCGCCAGCAGTGACCGACTAGCGGGCGACACAGATACGCAGTATTTT
TRBJ2-1 | TRBV3-1 | TRBD1 | 14 | few | CASRSTGSNNEQFF | TGTGCCAGCAGATCGACAGGGTCAAACAATGAGCAGTTCTTC
TRBJ2-1 | TRBV18 | TRBD2 | 15 | few | CASSPRERGASEQFF | TGTGCCAGCTCACCACGAGAGCGGGGGGCAAGTGAGCAGTTCTTC
TRBJ2-7 | TRBV14 | TRBD1 | 14 | few | CASSRGTGPGAQYF | TGTGCCAGCAGCCGAGGGACAGGACCGGGGGCCCAGTACTTC
TRBJ2-3 | TRBV4-1 | NA | 19 | few | CASSLPPSRQGLGSDTQYF | TGCGCCAGCAGCCTCCCCCCGAGCAGACAGGGACTGGGTTCAGATACGCAGTATTTT
TRBJ2-7 | TRBV3-1 | NA | 16 | NA | CASSQFTYRGPYEQYF | TGTGCCAGCAGCCAATTTACCTACCGGGGGCCCTACGAGCAGTACTTC
TRBJ2-7 | TRBV9 | NA | 14 | NA | CASSVRLPGGEQYF | TGTGCCAGCAGCGTAAGACTACCCGGAGGAGAGCAGTACTTC
TRBJ2-1 | TRBV12-3/TRBV12-4 | TRBD2 | 17 | NA | CASSLPRGRGANNEQFF | TGTGCCAGCAGCCTACCCCGAGGGAGGGGCGCAAACAATGAGCAGTTCTTC
TRBJ2-1 | TRBV4-1 | NA | 13 | NA | CASSQTVGETQFF | TGCGCCAGCAGCCAAACCGTGGGGGAGACCCAGTTCTTC
TRBJ2-5 | TRBV12-5 | TRBD2 | 17 | NA | CASGLVPFLAGEETQYF | TGTGCTAGTGGTTTGGTCCCTTTTCTAGCGGGGGAAGAGACCCAGTACTTC
TRBJ1-5 | TRBV29-1 | NA | 16 | NA | CSVVSAGGGGNQPQHF | TGCAGCGTTGTATCGGCGGGGGGCGGTGGCAATCAGCCCCAGCATTTT
TRBJ2-3 | TRBV11-3 | NA | 15 | NA | CASSFREGPTDTQYF | TGTGCCAGCAGCTTTCGCGAGGGACCCACAGATACGCAGTATTTT
TRBJ2-5 | TRBV4-1 | NA | 13 | few | CASSQVGLETQYF | TGCGCCAGCAGCCAAGTGGGGTTAGAGACCCAGTACTTC
TRBJ2-7 | TRBV20-1 | TRBD2 | 16 | NA | CSARASGTPGHNEQYF | TGCAGTGCTAGGGCTAGCGGGACCCCAGGGCACAATGAGCAGTACTTC
TRBJ2-4 | TRBV2 | NA | 11 | few | CASRADSIQYF | TGTGCCAGCAGGGCAGACAGCATTCAGTACTTC
TRBJ2-4 | TRBV3-1 | NA | 13 | many | CASSQVVSNIQYF | TGTGCCAGCAGCCAAGTGGTTTCGAACATTCAGTACTTC